The TCR beta chain described here comes from a study of T-cell reconstitution after alpha-beta-depleted transplantation in children. Study conclusions and caveats: Reported findings indicate that, about two months after transplant, alpha-beta T cells came from several hundred expanded clones, which were derived from non-depleted graft cells.

Unique molecular identifiers were used in preparing the TCRbeta library. Each CDR3 protein gets one entry after TCRdb re-called the PCR reads with MiXCR. The table has approximately 97,000 distinct CDR3 sequences, approximately 6% seen once. This clonotype was counted at least ten times. What it binds is unknown. The CDR3 is made up of 13 amino acids. V lost 6 bases and J lost 4, with 15 bases in between. The V gene's germline CDR1 is DFQATT and CDR2 SNEGSKA (reference sequence). This TCR derives from a female patient aged 2 to 10 who had a stem cell transplant for Fanconi anemia, so the T cells may come from the graft donor. Specimen: PBMCs, mostly from graft donor cells, collected 60 days after TCRalphabeta/CD19-depleted stem cell transplant. J is TRBJ1-2 and V is TRBV20-1, with D perhaps matching TRBD1 (6 bases). As DNA, the CDR3 is TGCAGTGCCATGGACAGCCCTCTCTATGGCTACACCTTC. Protein product: CSAMDSPLYGYTF.